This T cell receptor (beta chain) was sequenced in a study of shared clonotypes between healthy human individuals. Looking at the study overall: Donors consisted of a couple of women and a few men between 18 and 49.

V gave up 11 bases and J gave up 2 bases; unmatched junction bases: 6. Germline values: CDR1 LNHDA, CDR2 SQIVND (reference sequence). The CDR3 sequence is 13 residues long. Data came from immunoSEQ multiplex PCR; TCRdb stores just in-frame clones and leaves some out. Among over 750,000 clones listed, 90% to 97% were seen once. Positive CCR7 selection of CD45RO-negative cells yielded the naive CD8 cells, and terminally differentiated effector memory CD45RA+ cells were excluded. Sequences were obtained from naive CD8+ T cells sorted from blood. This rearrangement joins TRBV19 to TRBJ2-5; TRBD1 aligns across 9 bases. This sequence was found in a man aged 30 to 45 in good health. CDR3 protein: CAPVGTGQETQYF. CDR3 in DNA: TGTGCCCCAGTAGGGACAGGGCAAGAGACCCAGTACTTC.